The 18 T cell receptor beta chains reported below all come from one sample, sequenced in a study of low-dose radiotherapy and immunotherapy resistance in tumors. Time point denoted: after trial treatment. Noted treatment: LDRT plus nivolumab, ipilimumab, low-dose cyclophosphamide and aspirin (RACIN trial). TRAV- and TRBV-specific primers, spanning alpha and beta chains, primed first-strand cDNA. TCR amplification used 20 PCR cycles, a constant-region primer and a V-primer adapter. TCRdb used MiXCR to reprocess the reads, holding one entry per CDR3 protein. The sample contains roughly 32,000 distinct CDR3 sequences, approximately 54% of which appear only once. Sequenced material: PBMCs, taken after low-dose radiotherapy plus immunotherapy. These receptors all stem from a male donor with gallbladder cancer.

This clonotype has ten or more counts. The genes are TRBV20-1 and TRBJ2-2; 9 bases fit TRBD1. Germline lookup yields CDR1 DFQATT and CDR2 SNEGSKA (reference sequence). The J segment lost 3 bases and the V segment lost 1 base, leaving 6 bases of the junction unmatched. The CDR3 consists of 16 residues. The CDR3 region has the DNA TGCAGTGCTAGAGTTACAGGGGGCATGTACACCGGGGAGCTGTTTTTT. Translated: CSARVTGGMYTGELFF.

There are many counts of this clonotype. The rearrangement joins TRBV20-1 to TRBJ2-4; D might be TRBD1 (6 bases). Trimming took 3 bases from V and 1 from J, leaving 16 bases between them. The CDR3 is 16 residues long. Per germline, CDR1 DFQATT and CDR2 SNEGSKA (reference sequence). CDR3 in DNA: TGCAGTGCTAGGGACACCATCACAGGGGCCAAAAACATTCAGTACTTC. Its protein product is CSARDTITGAKNIQYF.

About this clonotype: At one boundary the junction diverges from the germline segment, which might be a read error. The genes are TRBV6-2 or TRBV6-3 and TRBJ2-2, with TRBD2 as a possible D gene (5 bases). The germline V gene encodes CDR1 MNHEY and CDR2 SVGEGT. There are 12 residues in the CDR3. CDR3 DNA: TGTGCCAGCAGTTACTCGTCCGGGGTGCTGTTTTTT. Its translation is CASSYSSGVLFF.

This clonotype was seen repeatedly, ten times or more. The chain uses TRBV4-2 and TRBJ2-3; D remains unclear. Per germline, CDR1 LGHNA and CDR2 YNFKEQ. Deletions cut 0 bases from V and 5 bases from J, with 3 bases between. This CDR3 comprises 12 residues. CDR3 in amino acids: CASSQEVDTQYF. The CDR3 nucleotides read TGTGCCAGCAGCCAAGAGGTAGATACGCAGTATTTT.

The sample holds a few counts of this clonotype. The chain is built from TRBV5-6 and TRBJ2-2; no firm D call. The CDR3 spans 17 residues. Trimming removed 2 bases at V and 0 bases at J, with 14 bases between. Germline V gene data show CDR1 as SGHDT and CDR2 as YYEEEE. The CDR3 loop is CASSLESRLANTGELFF. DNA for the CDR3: TGTGCCAGCAGCTTAGAGAGCAGGCTAGCGAACACCGGGGAGCTGTTTTTT.

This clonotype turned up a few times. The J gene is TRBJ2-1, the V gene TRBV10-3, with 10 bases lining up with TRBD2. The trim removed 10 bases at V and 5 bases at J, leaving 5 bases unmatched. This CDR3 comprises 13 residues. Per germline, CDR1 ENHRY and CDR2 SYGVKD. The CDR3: CATLAGEDNEQFF. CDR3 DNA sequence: TGTGCCACCCTAGCGGGAGAAGACAATGAGCAGTTCTTC.

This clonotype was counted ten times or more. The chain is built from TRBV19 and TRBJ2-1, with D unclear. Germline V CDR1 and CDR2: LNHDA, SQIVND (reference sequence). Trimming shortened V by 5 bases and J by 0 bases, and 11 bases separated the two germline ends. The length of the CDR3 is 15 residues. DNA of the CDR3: TGTGCCAGTAGTCGGAGTCTCCTCTCCTACAATGAGCAGTTCTTC. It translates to CASSRSLLSYNEQFF.

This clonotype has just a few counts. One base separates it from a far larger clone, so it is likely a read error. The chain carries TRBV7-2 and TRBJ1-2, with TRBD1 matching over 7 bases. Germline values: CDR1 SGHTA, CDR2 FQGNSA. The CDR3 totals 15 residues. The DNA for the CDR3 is TGTGCCAGCAGCGCACAGGGGTCCTCTAACTATGACTACACCTTC. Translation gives CASSAQGSSNYDYTF.

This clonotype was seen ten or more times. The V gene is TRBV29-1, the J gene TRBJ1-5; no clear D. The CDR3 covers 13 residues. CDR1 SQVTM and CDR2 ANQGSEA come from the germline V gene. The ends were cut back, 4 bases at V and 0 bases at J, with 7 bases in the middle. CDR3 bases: TGCAGCGTTGTTGTTAGTAGCAATCAGCCCCAGCATTTT. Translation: CSVVVSSNQPQHF. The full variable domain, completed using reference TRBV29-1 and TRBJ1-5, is SAVISQKPSRDICQRGTSLTIQCQVDSQVTMMFWYRQQPGQSLTLIATANQGSEATYESGFVIDKFPISRPNLTFSTLTVSNMSPEDSSIYLCSVVVSSNQPQHFGDGTRLSIL.

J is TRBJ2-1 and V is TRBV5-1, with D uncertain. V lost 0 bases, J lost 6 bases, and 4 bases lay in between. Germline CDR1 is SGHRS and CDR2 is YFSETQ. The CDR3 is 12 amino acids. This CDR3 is CASSLGSNEQFF. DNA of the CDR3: TGCGCCAGCAGCTTGGGCAGCAATGAGCAGTTCTTC. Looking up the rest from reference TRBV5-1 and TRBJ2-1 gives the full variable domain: KAGVTQTPRYLIKTRGQQVTLSCSPISGHRSVSWYQQTPGQGLQFLFEYFSETQRNKGNFPGRFSGRQFSNSRSEMNVSTLELGDSALYLCASSLGSNEQFFGPGTRLTVL.

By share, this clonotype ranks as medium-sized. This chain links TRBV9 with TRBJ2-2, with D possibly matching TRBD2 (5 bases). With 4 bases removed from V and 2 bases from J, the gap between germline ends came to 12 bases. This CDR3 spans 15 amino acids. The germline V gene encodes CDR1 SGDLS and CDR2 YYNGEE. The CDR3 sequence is CASSFERTNTGELFF. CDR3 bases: TGTGCCAGCAGCTTTGAGCGGACTAACACCGGGGAGCTGTTTTTT.

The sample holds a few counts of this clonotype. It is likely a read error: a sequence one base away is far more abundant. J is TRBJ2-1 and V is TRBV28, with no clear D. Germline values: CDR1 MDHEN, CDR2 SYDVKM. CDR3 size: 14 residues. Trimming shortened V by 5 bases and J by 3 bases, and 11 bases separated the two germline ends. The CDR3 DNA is TGTGCCAGCAGTATAGAGAGCTACTACAATGAGCAGTTCTTC. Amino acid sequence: CASSIESYYNEQFF.

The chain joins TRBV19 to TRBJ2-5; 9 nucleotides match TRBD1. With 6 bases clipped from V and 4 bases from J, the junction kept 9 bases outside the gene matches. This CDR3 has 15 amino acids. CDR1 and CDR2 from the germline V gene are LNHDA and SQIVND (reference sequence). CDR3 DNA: TGTGCCAGTAGCAAACCGGGACAGGGTTCAGAGACCCAGTACTTC. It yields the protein CASSKPGQGSETQYF.

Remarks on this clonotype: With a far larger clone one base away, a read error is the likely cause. The chain's CDR3 is CASSRSGSTDTQYF. The CDR3 coding sequence is TGTGCCAGCAGTCGTTCCGGCAGCACAGATACGCAGTATTTT. The chain carries TRBV12-1 and TRBJ2-3. TRBV12-1 is classified as a pseudogene. The CDR3 totals 14 residues.

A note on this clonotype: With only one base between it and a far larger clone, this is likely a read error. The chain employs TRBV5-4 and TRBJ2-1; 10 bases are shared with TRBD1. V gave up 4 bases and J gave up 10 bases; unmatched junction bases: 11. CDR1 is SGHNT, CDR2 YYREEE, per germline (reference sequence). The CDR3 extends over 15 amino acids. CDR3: CASSPSGQGTYEQFF. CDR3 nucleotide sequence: TGTGCCAGCAGCCCATCGGGACAGGGGACCTACGAGCAGTTCTTC.

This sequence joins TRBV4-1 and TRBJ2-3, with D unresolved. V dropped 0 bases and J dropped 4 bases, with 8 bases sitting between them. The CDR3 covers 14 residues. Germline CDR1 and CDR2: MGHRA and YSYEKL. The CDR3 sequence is CASSQDGRADTQYF. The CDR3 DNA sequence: TGCGCCAGCAGCCAAGATGGACGCGCAGATACGCAGTATTTT.

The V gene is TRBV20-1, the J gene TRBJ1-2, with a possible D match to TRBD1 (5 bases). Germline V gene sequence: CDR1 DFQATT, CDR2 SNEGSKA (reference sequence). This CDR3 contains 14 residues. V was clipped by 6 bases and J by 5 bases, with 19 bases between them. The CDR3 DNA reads TGCAGTGCGATATCTTCATGGGACGATTATGGCTACACCTTC. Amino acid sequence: CSAISSWDDYGYTF.

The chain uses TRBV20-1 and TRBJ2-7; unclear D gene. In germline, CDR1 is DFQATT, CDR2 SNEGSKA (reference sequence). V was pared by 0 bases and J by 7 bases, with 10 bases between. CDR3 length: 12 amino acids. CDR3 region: CSAREGAGEQYF. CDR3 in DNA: TGCAGTGCTAGAGAAGGAGCCGGGGAGCAGTACTTC.